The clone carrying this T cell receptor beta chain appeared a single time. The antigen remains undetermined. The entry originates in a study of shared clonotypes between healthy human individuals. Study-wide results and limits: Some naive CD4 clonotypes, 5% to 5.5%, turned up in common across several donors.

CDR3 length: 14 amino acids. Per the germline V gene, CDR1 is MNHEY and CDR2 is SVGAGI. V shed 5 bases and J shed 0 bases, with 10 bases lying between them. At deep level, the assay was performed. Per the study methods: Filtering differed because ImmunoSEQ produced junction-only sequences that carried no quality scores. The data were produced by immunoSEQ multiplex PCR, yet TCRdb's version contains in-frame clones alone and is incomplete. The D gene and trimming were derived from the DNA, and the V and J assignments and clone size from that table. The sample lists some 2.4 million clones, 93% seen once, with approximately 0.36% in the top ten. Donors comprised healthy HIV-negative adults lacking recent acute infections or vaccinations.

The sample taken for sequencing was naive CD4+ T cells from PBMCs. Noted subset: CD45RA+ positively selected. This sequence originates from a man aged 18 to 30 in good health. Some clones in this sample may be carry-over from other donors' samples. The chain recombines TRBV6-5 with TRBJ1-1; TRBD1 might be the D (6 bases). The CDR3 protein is CASSQDSLNTEAFF. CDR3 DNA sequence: TGTGCCAGCAGTCAGGACAGTTTGAACACTGAAGCTTTCTTT.